This TCR beta chain originates from a study of T cell responses to AZD1222 COVID-19 vaccine. General study findings and limits: Clonal diversity was possibly underestimated, and the donors were mostly white British, with more females. Recipients of two AZD1222 doses showed rising Spike-specific TCR breadth and depth.

Remarks on this clone: Its target is unknown.

Germline-derived CDR1 and CDR2 are KGHSH and LQKENI. This CDR3 comprises 17 residues. V lost 2 bases and J lost 1; bases outside the gene matches: 10. This table comes from immunoSEQ multiplex PCR, and its TCRdb copy is limited to in-frame clones, with some not included. The sample lists over 120,000 clones, just under 95% occurring once. The sample in question was peripheral blood, obtained on day 0 of AZD1222 vaccination. The rearrangement uses TRBV18 and TRBJ1-1, with TRBD1 matching over 7 bases. This TCR was sampled from an adult in good health. The CDR3 reads CASSPGLRGLANTEAFF. The CDR3 nucleotides are TGTGCCAGCTCACCAGGGCTCAGGGGGTTGGCGAACACTGAAGCTTTCTTT.